Many counts were recorded for the clone carrying this T cell receptor beta chain. Its target is unknown. The data originate from a study of CD8 T cells in ankylosing spondylitis. Broader study findings: According to the report, clones linked to the disease were significantly enriched in matched synovial fluid samples taken from ankylosing spondylitis patients. Characteristic, it appeared, of ankylosing spondylitis blood was a TCR beta motif of fewer than 10 highly homologous variants. Disease-associated clonotypes exhibited CD8+ identity and were relatively infrequent in peripheral blood.

V gave up 4 bases and J gave up 3 bases, with 19 bases separating them. Germline assignment: CDR1 SGHDT and CDR2 YYEEEE. The CDR3 is 16 residues long. In making TCR beta libraries, quantitative 5'-RACE with molecular barcodes was used. TCRdb re-called the 5' RACE reads with MiXCR, one entry per CDR3 protein. The sample records over 450,000 distinct CDR3 sequences, roughly 12% being singletons. This sequence originates from a male donor with ankylosing spondylitis. This chain links TRBV5-6 with TRBJ1-1; D is undetermined. Input material: blood, either unsorted or a sorted T cell fraction (not recorded which). In nucleotides, the CDR3 is TGTGCCAGCAGCGGAGTCAGGCAGGCCTTTGACACTGAAGCTTTCTTT. Translation gives CASSGVRQAFDTEAFF.